This T cell receptor (beta chain) came from a study of metastatic and nonmetastatic thyroid tumors. Looking at the study overall: Comparison of repertoires was carried out across blood and tumor or nodule tissue from malignant and benign thyroid patients. Notes on the study in general: Benign nodules reportedly had significantly lower TCR beta diversity than malignant thyroid tumors in blood and tumor.

V gave up 5 bases and J gave up 1 base; unmatched junction bases: 5. The CDR3 length is 15 residues. Germline V gives CDR1 SGHVS, CDR2 FNYEAQ. No treatment of any kind had been given to any patient before thyroid surgery. As processed by the authors: Variation in CDR3 across clinicopathological groups served as the basis for constructing a distant-metastasis classifier in papillary thyroid cancer. TCRdb called clones again from the PCR reads with MiXCR. These V and J calls rely on TCRdb rather than the paper's analysis. The top ten hold about 18% of the sample, which has about 16,000 clones, more than 15% seen once. To note about this clone: Its antigen is unknown.

The origin of this receptor is a female donor with papillary thyroid cancer or a benign thyroid nodule (not recorded which). Some clones in this sample may be carry-over from other donors' samples. The source material was blood. The V and J genes are TRBV7-6 and TRBJ1-1; TRBD1 matches 9 bases. DNA for the CDR3: TGTGCCAGCAGCAAGCAGACAGGGGGGAACACTGAAGCTTTCTTT. It is translated as CASSKQTGGNTEAFF.